The rows below give T cell receptor beta chains drawn from one sample of a study of blood T cell repertoires in COVID-19. Some clones are missing from TCRdb's copy, which holds only in-frame ones; the method was immunoSEQ multiplex PCR. The sample includes some 120,000 clones, around 87% of them seen just once. The specimen sequenced was peripheral blood. The receptor set was obtained from a woman between 45 and 65 years old with acute or convalescent COVID-19. CDR3s leave out the opening cysteine and the closing phenylalanine or tryptophan.

cdr3_length	v_call	j_call	cdr3_aa
12	TRBV7-2	TRBJ1-1	ASSPQGLNTEAF
10	TRBV10-3	TRBJ2-7	AISISSYEQY
15	TRBV18	TRBJ2-3	ASSPWTSGDSTDTQY
12	TRBV14	TRBJ2-5	ASSQLAGEETQY
11	TRBV7-2	TRBJ2-7	ASSRVVPYEQY
11	TRBV3-1/TRBV3-2	TRBJ2-2	ASSPTSSGELF
14	TRBV19	TRBJ2-7	ASSMLGGDRPYEQY
12	TRBV7-3	TRBJ1-2	ASSLTRQGNGYT
11	TRBV29-1	TRBJ2-7	SVWEAPYYEQY
10	TRBV19	TRBJ1-2	ASVGQGGGYT
14	TRBV18	TRBJ2-2	ASSPPSSATTGELF
9	TRBV30	TRBJ1-2	AWSVGGGYT
13	TRBV7-9	TRBJ1-5	ASSSEADSNQPQH
12	TRBV5-1	TRBJ2-5	ASSASTSQETQY
12	TRBV7-8	TRBJ2-7	ASSLRGTYYEQY
13	TRBV11-2	TRBJ2-3	ASSLGGQPTDTQY
16	TRBV3-1/TRBV3-2	TRBJ2-3	ASSGTSGGALLIDTQY
13	TRBV7-7	TRBJ2-7	ASSLGSGSTYEQY
11	TRBV9	TRBJ2-7	ASSEGQGYEQY
15	TRBV1	TRBJ2-2	TSSQGGLAGVTGELF
14	TRBV18	TRBJ2-4	ASSPLGGPRGNIQY
14	TRBV7-9	TRBJ2-7	ASSFQPGQGASEQY
10	TRBV12-5	TRBJ2-7	ASGRDRGEQY
12	TRBV5-1	TRBJ1-2	ASRSRDRPYGYT
15	TRBV5-1	TRBJ1-2	ASSAGTGGSTNYGYT
14	TRBV21-1	TRBJ1-1	ASSKDLKNRPTEAF
13	TRBV11-2	TRBJ2-7	ASSFVRTGEREQY
13	TRBV15	TRBJ2-1	ATSGLAGLNNEQF
14	TRBV6-4	TRBJ2-2	ASRTAGTGTGGELF
15	TRBV4-3	TRBJ2-2	ASSQEKPLGDTGELF
13	TRBV5-1	TRBJ2-2	ASSSSGSDTGELF
13	TRBV6-5	TRBJ1-2	ASRPGQGLNYGYT
14	TRBV4-2	TRBJ2-3	ASSPYPGQGRDTQY
13	TRBV27	TRBJ2-3	ASSLSGRAPDTQY
14	TRBV5-1	TRBJ1-2	ASGESSSGHRDGYT
11	TRBV7-2	TRBJ2-5	ASSLSGGETQY
14	TRBV7-2	TRBJ1-5	ASSLVRLPDDQPQH
11	TRBV10-3	TRBJ1-1	AIKPGQGVRAF
9	TRBV9	TRBJ2-2	ASSASGELF
11	TRBV10-3	TRBJ1-2	AIGRERSYGYT
13	TRBV9	TRBJ2-7	ASSGGLEGSYEQY
12	TRBV10-3	TRBJ1-1	AINPGQGATEAF
14	TRBV6-2/TRBV6-3	TRBJ2-6	ASSYHRGAGANVLT
17	TRBV24-1	TRBJ2-2	ATSDLRSGTPVGTGELF
12	TRBV5-1	TRBJ1-2	ASSFEGQLYGYT
12	TRBV6-5	TRBJ1-1	ASAFGHQSREAF
12	TRBV2	TRBJ1-6	VTGTGGYNSPLH
12	TRBV5-4	TRBJ2-2	ASSPLLSTGELF
13	TRBV6-2/TRBV6-3	TRBJ1-1	ASSYRQGANTEAF